Included here is one T cell receptor (beta chain) sequence, with context. Its target is not known. Clones were sequenced by immunoSEQ multiplex PCR, and TCRdb holds only the in-frame ones, with some missing. Of 65,000 to 70,000 clones listed, roughly 93% are singletons. This sample was taken from a study of lymphopenia after photon versus proton radiotherapy. Study-level findings and limits: In patients who died, overall survival fell as post-nadir TCR diversity dropped more. Authors raise, but do not show, better survival with proton therapy. Proton therapy kept repertoires fairly stable, unlike photons, which gained effector/memory cells. After lymphocyte nadir, photon-treated repertoires showed oligoclonal expansion, especially CD8+ Temra.

V lost 1 base, J lost 6 bases, and 2 bases stayed unmatched. The CDR3 has 14 amino acids. Germline V lookup: CDR1 SGHDT, CDR2 YYEEEE. This chain connects TRBV5-6 to TRBJ2-2; 8 positions match TRBD1. The TCR sequence derives from a woman in her 70s with pancreatic cancer. The specimen comprised peripheral blood, sampled from a patient treated with photon-based radiotherapy. The CDR3 nucleotides read TGTGCCAGCAGCTTGACAGGGGGGCCCGGGGAGCTGTTTTTT. Protein: CASSLTGGPGELFF.